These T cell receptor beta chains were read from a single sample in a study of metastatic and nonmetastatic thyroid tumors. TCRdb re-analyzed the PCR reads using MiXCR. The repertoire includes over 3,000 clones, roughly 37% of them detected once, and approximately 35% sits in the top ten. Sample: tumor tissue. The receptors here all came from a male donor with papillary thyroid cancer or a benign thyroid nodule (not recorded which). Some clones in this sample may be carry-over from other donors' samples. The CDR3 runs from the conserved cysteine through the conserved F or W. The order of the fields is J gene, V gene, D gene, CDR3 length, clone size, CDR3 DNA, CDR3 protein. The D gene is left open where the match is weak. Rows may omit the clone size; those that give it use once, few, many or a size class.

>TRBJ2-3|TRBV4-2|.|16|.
TGTGCCAGCAGCCCTGGGACTTCGAGGGGCACAGATACGCAGTATTTT
CASSPGTSRGTDTQYF
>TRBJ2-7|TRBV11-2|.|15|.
TGTGCCAGCAGCTTAGAAAGGGGTTTTGGGGGCGAGCAGTACTTC
CASSLERGFGGEQYF
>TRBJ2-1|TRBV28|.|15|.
TGTGCCAGCAGTATACCCTATCCAGGGAGGAATGAGCAGTTCTTC
CASSIPYPGRNEQFF
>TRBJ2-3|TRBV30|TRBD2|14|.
TGTGCCTGGACAACGGGACTAGGGACAGATACGCAGTATTTT
CAWTTGLGTDTQYF
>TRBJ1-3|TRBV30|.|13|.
TGTGCCTGGAATCCGGGAAGAGGGGACACCATATATTTT
CAWNPGRGDTIYF
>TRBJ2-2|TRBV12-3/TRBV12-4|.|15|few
TGTGCCAGCAGTTTAGCGGGGGGGCGCACCGGGGAGCTGTTCTTT
CASSLAGGRTGELFF
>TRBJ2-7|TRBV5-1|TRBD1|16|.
TGCGCCAGCAGCCCCTACCGACAGGGGGTCTCCTACGAGCAGTACTTC
CASSPYRQGVSYEQYF
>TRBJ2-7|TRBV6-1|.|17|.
TGTGCCAGCAGCCGGACAGATCCCACGAGGGGCTCCTACGAGCAGTACTTC
CASSRTDPTRGSYEQYF
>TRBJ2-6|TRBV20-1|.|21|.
TGCAGTGCTAGAGGGGCGGGGGATCGCGGGACAGTTCTATCTGGGGCCAACGTCCTGACTTTC
CSARGAGDRGTVLSGANVLTF
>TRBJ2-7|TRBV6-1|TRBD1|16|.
TGTGCCAGCAAAGCTTCAGGACAGGGGGGAATTTACGAGCAGTACTTC
CASKASGQGGIYEQYF
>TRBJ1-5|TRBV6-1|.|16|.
TGTGCCAGCAGTGAAGCAGGGGGATTTAGCAATCAGCCCCAGCATTTT
CASSEAGGFSNQPQHF
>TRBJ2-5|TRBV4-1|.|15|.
TGCGCCAGCAGCAACTCCGACAGCTCCCAAGAGACCCAGTACTTC
CASSNSDSSQETQYF
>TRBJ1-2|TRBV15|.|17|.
TGTGCCACCACCGACAGTGGCTACCTAGGAGCTAACTATGGCTACACCTTC
CATTDSGYLGANYGYTF
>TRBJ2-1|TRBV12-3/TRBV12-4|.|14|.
TGTGCCAGCAGTTTGGATGTAAGAGACAATGAGCAGTTCTTC
CASSLDVRDNEQFF
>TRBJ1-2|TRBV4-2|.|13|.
TGTGCCAGCAGCCAAGATCAATCCTATGGCTACACCTTC
CASSQDQSYGYTF
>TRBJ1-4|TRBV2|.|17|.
TGTGCCAGCAGTGATTACGGGGGCCCCTCGTCTAATGAAAAACTGTTTTTT
CASSDYGGPSSNEKLFF
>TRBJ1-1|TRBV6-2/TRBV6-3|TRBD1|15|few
TGTGCCAGCAGTTACTCTGGGACAGAGAACACTGAAGCTTTCTTT
CASSYSGTENTEAFF
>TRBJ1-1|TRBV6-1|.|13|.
TGTGCCAGCAGACGGGGTTTCGACACTGAAGCTTTCTTT
CASRRGFDTEAFF
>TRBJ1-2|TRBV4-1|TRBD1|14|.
TGCGCCAGCAGCCAAGTGGACAGGAACTATGGCCACACCTTC
CASSQVDRNYGHTF
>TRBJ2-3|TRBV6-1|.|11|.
TGTGCCACGGGGGACCGGGATACGCAGTATTTT
CATGDRDTQYF
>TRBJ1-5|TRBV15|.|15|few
TGTGCCACCAGCAGAGAGGACATGAGCAATCAGCCCCAGCATTTT
CATSREDMSNQPQHF
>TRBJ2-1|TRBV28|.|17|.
TGTGCCAGCAGTTTACTGAGACTACAAGGTGCCTACAATGAGCAGTTCTTC
CASSLLRLQGAYNEQFF
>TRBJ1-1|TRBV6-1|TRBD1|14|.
TGTGCCAGCAGTCAGACAGGGGGGACGGGTGAAGCTTTCTTT
CASSQTGGTGEAFF
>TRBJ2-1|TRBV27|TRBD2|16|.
TGTGCCAGCAGTCACCGACTAGCGGGAGCCGTAAATGAGCAGTTCTTC
CASSHRLAGAVNEQFF
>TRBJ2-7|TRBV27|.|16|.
TGTGCCAGCAGCCGTACCTTGTTAGGGAGCTCCTACGAGCAGTACTTC
CASSRTLLGSSYEQYF
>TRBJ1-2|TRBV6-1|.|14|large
TGTGCCAGCAGTTCGACGGCTCAGGCACTTGGCTACACCTTC
CASSSTAQALGYTF
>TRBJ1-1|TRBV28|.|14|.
TGTGCCAGCAAGTTCGGGGGGATCGACTCTGAAGCTTTCTTT
CASKFGGIDSEAFF
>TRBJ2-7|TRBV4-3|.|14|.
TGCGCCAGCAGCCAAGCGGGTTTTTCCTACGAGCAGTACTTC
CASSQAGFSYEQYF
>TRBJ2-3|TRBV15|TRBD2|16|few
TGTGCCACCAGCAGAGATTTAACGGGAGGGTCAGATACGCAGTATTTT
CATSRDLTGGSDTQYF
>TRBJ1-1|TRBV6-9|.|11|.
TGTGCCAGCAGTTATCCCACTGAAGCTTTCTTT
CASSYPTEAFF
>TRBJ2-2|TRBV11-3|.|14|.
TGTGCCAGCAGCTTAAAGGCCTACACCGGGGAGCTGTTTTTT
CASSLKAYTGELFF